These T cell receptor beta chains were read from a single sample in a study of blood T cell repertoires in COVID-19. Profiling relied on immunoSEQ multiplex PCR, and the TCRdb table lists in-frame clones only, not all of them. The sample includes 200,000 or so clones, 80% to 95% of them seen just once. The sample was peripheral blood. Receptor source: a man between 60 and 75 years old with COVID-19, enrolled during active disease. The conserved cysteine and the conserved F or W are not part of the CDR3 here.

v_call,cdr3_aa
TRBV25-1,ASRDSPNTGELF
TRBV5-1,ASSRRTGALYEQY
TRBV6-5,ASSYSPPREQY
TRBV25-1,ASSAQVGTEAF
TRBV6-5,ASSYAGQGILYT
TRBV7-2,ASTGYNEQF
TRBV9,ASSVGGAGGNTIY
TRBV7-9,ASSLARTSELDNEQF
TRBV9,ASSPRTGGSYEQY
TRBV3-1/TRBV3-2,ASSHPLSGTGSYEQY
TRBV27,ASSPLPDRVGYT
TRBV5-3,ASRLRVTQF
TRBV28,ASSGTGGFYEQY
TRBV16,ASSPAGGDQPQH
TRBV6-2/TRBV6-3,ASSLGLAGGTNEQF
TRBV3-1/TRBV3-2,ASSHGTVGEQF
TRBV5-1,ASSLVSGQETQY
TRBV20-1,SASRGNTEAF
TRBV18,ASSPGKGARNEQF
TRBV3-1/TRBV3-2,ASSHGQRNTEAF
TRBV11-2,ASSHSTSGDYASSYEQY
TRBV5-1,ASSFEGGLNQPQH
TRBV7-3,ASSFGAASSEQY
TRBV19,ASSILAGVETQY
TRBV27,ASSIDFRDRTTEAF
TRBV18,ASSQRQTDTGELF
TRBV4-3,ASSQKFRDRDTGELF
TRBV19,ASSTRALDYGYT
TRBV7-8,ASSLALGGGNYGYT